The 4 T cell receptor beta chains listed next were all sequenced from one sample in a study of T-cell reconstitution after alpha-beta-depleted transplantation in children. The library targeted TCRbeta and was prepared with unique molecular identifiers. TCRdb reprocessed the PCR reads via MiXCR and lists one record per CDR3 protein. The sample gives 500,000 to 600,000 distinct CDR3 sequences, about 30% of which show up once; around 2.5% is in the top ten. Sample: PBMCs from the stem cell graft donor, taken from the stem cell graft. Source of these receptors: a human donor who donated a stem cell graft to a child with aplastic anemia.

The chain combines TRBV11-2 with TRBJ2-7; D might be TRBD2 (5 bases). Germline values: CDR1 SGHAT, CDR2 FQNNGV. CDR3 length: 15 amino acids. V lost 1 base and J 2 bases, leaving 12 bases between the germline ends. CDR3 bases: TGTGCCAGCAGCTTAGGTGGAGGCGAAACCTACGAGCAGTACTTC. Translated, it gives CASSLGGGETYEQYF.

This clonotype occurred a few times. The J gene is TRBJ2-2, the V gene TRBV20-1; possible D gene TRBD2, 6 bases. V lost 2 bases and J lost 5, with 15 bases in between. This CDR3 is built from 15 residues. In germline, CDR1 is DFQATT, CDR2 SNEGSKA (reference sequence). CDR3: CSARSGAGGTGELFF. For the CDR3, the DNA is TGCAGTGCTAGATCCGGAGCGGGTGGAACCGGGGAGCTGTTTTTT.

The gene calls are TRBV7-2 and TRBJ2-3; D is unclear. This CDR3 spans 14 amino acids. Germline-derived CDR1 and CDR2 are SGHTA and FQGNSA. With 1 base removed from V and 4 bases from J, the gap between germline ends came to 9 bases. The CDR3 loop reads CASSLGSPPDTQYF. The CDR3 DNA sequence: TGTGCCAGCAGCTTAGGTTCTCCCCCAGATACGCAGTATTTT.

The chain's CDR3 is CASSLRPRTGELFF. The CDR3 DNA follows: TGTGCCAGCAGTTTGCGCCCTAGGACCGGGGAGCTGTTTTTT. J is TRBJ2-2 and V is TRBV7-9, with D hard to call. Germline lookup yields CDR1 SEHNR and CDR2 FQNEAQ (reference sequence). V lost 6 bases and J 5 bases, leaving 13 bases between the germline ends. The CDR3 contains 14 residues.